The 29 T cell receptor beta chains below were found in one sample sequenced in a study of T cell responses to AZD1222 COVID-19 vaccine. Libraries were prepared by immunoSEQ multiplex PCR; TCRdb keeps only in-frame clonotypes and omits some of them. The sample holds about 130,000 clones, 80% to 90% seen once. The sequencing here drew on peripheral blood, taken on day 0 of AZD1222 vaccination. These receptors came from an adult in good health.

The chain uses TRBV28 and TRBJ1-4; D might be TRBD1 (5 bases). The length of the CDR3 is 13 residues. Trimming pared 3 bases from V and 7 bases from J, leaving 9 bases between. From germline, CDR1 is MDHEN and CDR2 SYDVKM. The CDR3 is CASSFLGAEKLFF. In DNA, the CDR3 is TGTGCCAGCAGTTTTCTCGGGGCTGAAAAACTGTTTTTT.

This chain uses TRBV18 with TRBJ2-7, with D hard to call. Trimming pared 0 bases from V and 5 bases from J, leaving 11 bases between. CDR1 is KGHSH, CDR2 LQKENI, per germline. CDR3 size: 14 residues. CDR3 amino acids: CASSPPVPVNEQYF. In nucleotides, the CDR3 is TGTGCCAGCTCACCACCAGTCCCTGTAAACGAGCAGTACTTC.

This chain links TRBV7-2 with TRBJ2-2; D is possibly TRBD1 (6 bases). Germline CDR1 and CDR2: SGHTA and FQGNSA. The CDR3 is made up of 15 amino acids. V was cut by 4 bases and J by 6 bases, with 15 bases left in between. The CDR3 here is CASSSHYRVSGELFF. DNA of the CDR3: TGTGCCAGCAGCTCCCATTACAGGGTCTCCGGGGAGCTGTTTTTT.

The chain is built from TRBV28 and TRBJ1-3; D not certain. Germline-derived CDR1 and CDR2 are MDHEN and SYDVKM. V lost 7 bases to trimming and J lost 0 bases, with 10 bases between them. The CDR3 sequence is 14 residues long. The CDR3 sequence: CASNAPGSGNTIYF. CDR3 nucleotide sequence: TGTGCCAGCAATGCCCCGGGCTCTGGAAACACCATATATTTT.

CDR3 nucleotide sequence: TGCACCAGCAGCCAGAAATTAGGACAGGGCCCGTATAGCAATCAGCCCCAGCATTTT. Its protein is CTSSQKLGQGPYSNQPQHF. This chain connects TRBV1 to TRBJ1-5; the table's D call, TRBD1, was not checked against the DNA. TRBV1 is a pseudogene locus. There are 19 residues in the CDR3.

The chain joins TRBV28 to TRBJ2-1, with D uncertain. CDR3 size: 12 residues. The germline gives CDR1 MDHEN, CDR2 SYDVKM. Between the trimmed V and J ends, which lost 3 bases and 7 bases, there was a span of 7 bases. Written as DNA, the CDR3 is TGTGCCAGCAGTTTTTTTGGAAATGAGCAGTTCTTC. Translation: CASSFFGNEQFF.

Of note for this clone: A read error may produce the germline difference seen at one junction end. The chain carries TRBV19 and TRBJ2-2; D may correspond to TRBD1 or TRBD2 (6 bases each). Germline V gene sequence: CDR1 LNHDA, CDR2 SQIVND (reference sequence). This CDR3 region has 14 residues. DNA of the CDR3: TGTGCCAGTAGTGGTCCTACCCGGGGGCTAGCGCGGGTTTTT. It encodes CASSGPTRGLARVF.

CDR3 sequence: CASSEGKGSGYTF. CDR3 nucleotide sequence: TGTGCCAGCTCAGAGGGGAAGGGCTCTGGCTACACCTTC. The rearrangement joins TRBV18 to TRBJ1-2; tentative D call: TRBD1 (5 bases). The CDR3 consists of 13 residues. Trimming removed 5 bases from V and 7 bases from J, with 14 bases in between. The V gene's germline CDR1 is KGHSH and CDR2 LQKENI.

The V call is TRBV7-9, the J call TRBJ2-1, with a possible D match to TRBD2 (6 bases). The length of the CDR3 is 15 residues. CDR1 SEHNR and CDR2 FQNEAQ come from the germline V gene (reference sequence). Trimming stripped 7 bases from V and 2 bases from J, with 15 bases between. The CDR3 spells CASTPRGKTYNEQFF. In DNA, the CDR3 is TGTGCCAGCACCCCCCGCGGGAAGACCTACAATGAGCAGTTCTTC.

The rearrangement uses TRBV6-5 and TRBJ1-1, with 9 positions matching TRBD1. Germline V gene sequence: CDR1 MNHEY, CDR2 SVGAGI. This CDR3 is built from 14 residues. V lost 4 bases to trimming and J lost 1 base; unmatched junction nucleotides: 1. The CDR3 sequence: CASSLDRGNTEAFF. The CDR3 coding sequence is TGTGCCAGCAGTTTGGACAGGGGGAACACTGAAGCTTTCTTT.

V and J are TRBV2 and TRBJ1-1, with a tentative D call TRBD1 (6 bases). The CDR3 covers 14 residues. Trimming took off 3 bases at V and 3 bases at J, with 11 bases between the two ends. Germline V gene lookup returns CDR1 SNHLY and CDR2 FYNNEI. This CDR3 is CASSDRGADTEAFF. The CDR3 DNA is TGTGCCAGCAGTGATAGGGGGGCGGACACTGAAGCTTTCTTT.

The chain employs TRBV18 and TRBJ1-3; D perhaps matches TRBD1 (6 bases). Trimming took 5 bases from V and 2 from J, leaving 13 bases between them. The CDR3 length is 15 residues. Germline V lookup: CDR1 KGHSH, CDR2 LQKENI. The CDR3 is CASSTRGAAGNTIYF. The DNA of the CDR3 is TGTGCCAGCTCAACCAGGGGAGCAGCTGGAAACACCATATATTTT.

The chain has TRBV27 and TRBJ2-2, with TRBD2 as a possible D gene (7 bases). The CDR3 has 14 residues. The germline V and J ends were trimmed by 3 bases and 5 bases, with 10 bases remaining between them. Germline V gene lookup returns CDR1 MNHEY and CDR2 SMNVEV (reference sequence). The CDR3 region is CASSLRGGTGELFF. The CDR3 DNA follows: TGTGCCAGCAGTTTGAGGGGGGGGACCGGGGAGCTGTTTTTT.

The CDR3 reads CASSQDGGLYEQYF. The CDR3 DNA reads TGTGCCAGCAGCCAAGATGGGGGGCTCTACGAGCAGTACTTC. The V call is TRBV3-1 (or the pseudogene TRBV3-2), the J call TRBJ2-7; D is tentatively TRBD1 or TRBD2 (6 bases each). V shed 0 bases and J shed 3 bases, with 9 bases lying between them. Germline loops: CDR1 LGHDT, CDR2 YNNKEL (reference sequence). CDR3 length: 14 residues.

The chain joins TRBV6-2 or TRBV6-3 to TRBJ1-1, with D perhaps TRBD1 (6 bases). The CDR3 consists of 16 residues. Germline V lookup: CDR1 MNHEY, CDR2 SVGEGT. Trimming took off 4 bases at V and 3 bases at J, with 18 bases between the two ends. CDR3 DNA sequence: TGTGCCAGCAGTTCCCGGACCAGGGGTTGGGACACTGAAGCTTTCTTT. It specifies CASSSRTRGWDTEAFF.

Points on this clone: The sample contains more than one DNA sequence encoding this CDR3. The CDR3 region is CASSLVGDQPQHF. The DNA of the CDR3 is TGTGCCAGCAGCTTAGTCGGGGATCAGCCCCAGCATTTT. V usage is TRBV7-8 and J usage is TRBJ1-5, with D unclear. This CDR3 is 13 amino acids long. Germline lookup yields CDR1 SGHVS and CDR2 FQNEAQ. Trimming pared 1 base from V and 5 bases from J, leaving 6 bases between.

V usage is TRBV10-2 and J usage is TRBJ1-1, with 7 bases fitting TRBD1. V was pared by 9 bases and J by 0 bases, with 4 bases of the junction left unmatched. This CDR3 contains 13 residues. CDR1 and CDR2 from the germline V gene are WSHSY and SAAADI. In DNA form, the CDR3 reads TGCGCCAGTGTGACAGGGTTGAACACTGAAGCTTTCTTT. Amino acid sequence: CASVTGLNTEAFF.

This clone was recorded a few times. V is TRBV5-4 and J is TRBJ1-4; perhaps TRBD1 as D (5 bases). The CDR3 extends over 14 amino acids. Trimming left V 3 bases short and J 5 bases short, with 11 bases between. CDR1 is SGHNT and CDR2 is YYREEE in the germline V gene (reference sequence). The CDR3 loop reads CASSYNRQNEKLFF. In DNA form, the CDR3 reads TGTGCCAGCAGCTATAATCGACAGAATGAAAAACTGTTTTTT.

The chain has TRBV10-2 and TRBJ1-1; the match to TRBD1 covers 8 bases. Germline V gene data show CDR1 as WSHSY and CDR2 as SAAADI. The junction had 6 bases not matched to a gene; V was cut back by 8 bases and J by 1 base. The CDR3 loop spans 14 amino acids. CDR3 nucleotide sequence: TGCGCCAGCGGACGACAGGGGCGGAACACTGAAGCTTTCTTT. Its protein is CASGRQGRNTEAFF.

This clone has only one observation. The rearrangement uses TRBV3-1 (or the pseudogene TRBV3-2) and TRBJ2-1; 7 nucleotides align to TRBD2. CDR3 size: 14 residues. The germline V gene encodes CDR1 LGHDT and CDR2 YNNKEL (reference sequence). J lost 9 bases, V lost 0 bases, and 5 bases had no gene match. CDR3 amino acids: CASSQEGGRAEQFF. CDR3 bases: TGTGCCAGCAGCCAAGAGGGGGGGAGAGCTGAGCAGTTCTTC.

This CDR3 reads CASRRDRSYEQYF. The CDR3 nucleotides are TGTGCCAGTAGGAGGGACAGATCCTACGAGCAGTACTTC. This chain connects TRBV19 to TRBJ2-7, with 7 nucleotides matching TRBD1. This CDR3 region has 13 residues. The V gene end was trimmed by 6 bases and the J gene end by 1 base; junction bases not matched to a gene: 3. Germline CDR1 is LNHDA and CDR2 is SQIVND (reference sequence).

CDR3 protein: CASSLWQGQGNEQFF. DNA for the CDR3: TGTGCCAGCAGTTTATGGCAGGGCCAAGGGAATGAGCAGTTCTTC. The V gene is TRBV27, the J gene TRBJ2-1; a weak D match, TRBD1 (5 bases). This CDR3 spans 15 amino acids. The V gene lost 1 base and the J gene lost 7 bases, with 14 bases spanning the gap. The germline V gene encodes CDR1 MNHEY and CDR2 SMNVEV (reference sequence).

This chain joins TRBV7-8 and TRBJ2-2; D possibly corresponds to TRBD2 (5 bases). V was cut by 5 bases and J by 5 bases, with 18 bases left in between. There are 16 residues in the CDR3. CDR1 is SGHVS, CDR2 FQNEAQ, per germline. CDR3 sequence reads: CASSLIAWEGTGELFF. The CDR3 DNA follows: TGTGCCAGCAGCCTCATAGCGTGGGAAGGAACCGGGGAGCTGTTTTTT.

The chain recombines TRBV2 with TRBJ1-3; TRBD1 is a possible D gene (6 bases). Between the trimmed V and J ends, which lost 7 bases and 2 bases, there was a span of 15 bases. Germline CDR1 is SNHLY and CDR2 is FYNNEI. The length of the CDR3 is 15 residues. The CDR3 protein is CASTPGGQTGNTIYF. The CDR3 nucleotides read TGTGCCAGCACACCGGGGGGCCAGACTGGAAACACCATATATTTT.

The CDR3 DNA follows: TGCGCCAGCGGGGGTTCGGGGGCCAACGTCCTGACTTTC. Translating gives CASGGSGANVLTF. The rearrangement links TRBV5-1 to TRBJ2-6; D tentatively reads TRBD1 or TRBD2 (5 bases each). V was shortened by 7 bases and J by 4 bases, with 9 bases between the two germline ends. Per the germline V gene, CDR1 is SGHRS and CDR2 is YFSETQ. The CDR3 is 13 amino acids.

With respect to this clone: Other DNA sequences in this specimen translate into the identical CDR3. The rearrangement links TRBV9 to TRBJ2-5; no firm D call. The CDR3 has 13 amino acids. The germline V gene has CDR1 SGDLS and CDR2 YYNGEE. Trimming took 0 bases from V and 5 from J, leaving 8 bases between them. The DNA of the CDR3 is TGTGCCAGCAGCGTAGACAGTCTGGAGACCCAGTACTTC. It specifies CASSVDSLETQYF.

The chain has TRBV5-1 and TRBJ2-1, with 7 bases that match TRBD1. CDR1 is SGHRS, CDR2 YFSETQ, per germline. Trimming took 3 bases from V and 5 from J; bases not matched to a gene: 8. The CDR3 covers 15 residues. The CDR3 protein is CASSWAGTENNEQFF. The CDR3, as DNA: TGCGCCAGCAGCTGGGCCGGGACAGAGAACAATGAGCAGTTCTTC.

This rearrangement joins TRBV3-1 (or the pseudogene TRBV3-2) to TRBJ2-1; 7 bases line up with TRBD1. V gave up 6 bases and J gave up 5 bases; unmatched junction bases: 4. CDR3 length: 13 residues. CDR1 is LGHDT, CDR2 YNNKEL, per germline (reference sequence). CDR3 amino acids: CASSPGQNNEQFF. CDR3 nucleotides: TGTGCCAGCAGTCCGGGACAGAACAATGAGCAGTTCTTC.

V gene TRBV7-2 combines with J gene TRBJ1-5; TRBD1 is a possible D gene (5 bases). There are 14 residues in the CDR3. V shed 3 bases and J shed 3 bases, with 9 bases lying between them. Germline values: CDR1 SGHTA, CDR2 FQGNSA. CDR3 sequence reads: CASSLGEPNQPQHF. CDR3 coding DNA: TGTGCCAGCAGCTTGGGGGAACCCAATCAGCCCCAGCATTTT.